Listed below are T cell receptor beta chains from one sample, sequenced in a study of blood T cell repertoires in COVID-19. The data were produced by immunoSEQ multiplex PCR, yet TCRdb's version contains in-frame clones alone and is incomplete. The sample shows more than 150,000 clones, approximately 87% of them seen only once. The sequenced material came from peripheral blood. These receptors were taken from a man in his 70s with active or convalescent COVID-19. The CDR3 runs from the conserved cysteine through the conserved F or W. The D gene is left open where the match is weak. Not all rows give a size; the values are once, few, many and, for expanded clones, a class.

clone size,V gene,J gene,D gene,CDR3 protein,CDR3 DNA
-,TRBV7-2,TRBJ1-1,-,CASSLGGTGNTEAFF,TGTGCCAGCAGCTTAGGTGGCACAGGGAACACTGAAGCTTTCTTT
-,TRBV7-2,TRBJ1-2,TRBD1,CASSSTGGPYGYTF,TGTGCCAGCAGCTCGACAGGGGGGCCCTATGGCTACACCTTC
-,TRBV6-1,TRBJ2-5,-,CASSEVLIPETQYF,TGTGCCAGCAGTGAAGTCCTAATCCCGGAGACCCAGTACTTC
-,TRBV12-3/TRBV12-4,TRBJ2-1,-,CASSLRVNEQFF,TGTGCCAGCAGTTTGAGGGTGAATGAGCAGTTCTTC
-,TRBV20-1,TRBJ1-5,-,CSASLRQGGQPQHF,TGCAGTGCTAGTCTAAGGCAGGGTGGGCAGCCCCAGCATTTT
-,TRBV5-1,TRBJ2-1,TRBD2,CASTREGLYNEQFF,TGCGCCAGCACGCGGGAGGGCCTCTACAATGAGCAGTTCTTC
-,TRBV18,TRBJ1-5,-,CASSPRLGDGAGPQHF,TGTGCCAGCTCACCACGTTTGGGGGACGGAGCGGGGCCCCAGCATTTT
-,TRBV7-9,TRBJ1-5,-,CASGFAGRVGPQHF,TGTGCCAGCGGATTCGCCGGGAGGGTCGGGCCCCAGCATTTT
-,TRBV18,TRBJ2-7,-,CASSPKRPSLDEQYF,TGTGCCAGCTCACCAAAGAGGCCTAGCCTCGACGAGCAGTACTTC
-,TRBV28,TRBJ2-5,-,CASHSTGQLWETQYF,TGTGCCAGCCACTCGACCGGACAGTTGTGGGAGACCCAGTACTTC
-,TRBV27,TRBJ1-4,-,CASRPTGRSPGKLFF,TGTGCCAGCAGACCTACAGGGAGATCCCCTGGGAAACTGTTTTTT
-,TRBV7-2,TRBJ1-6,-,CASSSRADSPLHF,TGTGCCAGCAGCAGCAGGGCGGACTCACCCCTCCACTTT
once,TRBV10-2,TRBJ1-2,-,CASSDGGSVMWGYTF,TGCGCCAGCAGCGATGGCGGTTCAGTCATGTGGGGCTACACCTTC
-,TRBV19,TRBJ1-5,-,CASSSRGFYQPQHF,TGTGCCAGTAGTTCCCGGGGGTTTTATCAGCCCCAGCATTTT
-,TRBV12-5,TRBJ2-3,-,CASAWREFTDTQYF,TGTGCTAGTGCCTGGAGGGAATTCACAGATACGCAGTATTTT
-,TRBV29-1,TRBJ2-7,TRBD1,CSVGQGSRGEQYF,TGCAGCGTTGGACAGGGTTCGAGAGGCGAGCAGTACTTC
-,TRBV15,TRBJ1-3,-,CATSRGPDGSGNTIYF,TGTGCCACCAGCAGAGGGCCCGACGGGTCTGGAAACACCATATATTTT
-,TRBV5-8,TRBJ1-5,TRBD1,CASSLDRGRGNQPQHF,TGTGCCAGCAGCTTGGACAGGGGGCGAGGCAATCAGCCCCAGCATTTT
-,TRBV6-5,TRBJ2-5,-,CASTSLGGARETQYF,TGTGCCAGCACCTCACTTGGGGGGGCAAGAGAGACCCAGTACTTC
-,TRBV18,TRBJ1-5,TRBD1,CASSPTRQGEVAQHF,TGTGCCAGCTCACCAACCCGACAGGGTGAGGTGGCCCAGCATTTT
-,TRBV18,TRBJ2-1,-,CASSPGVSSYNEQFF,TGTGCCAGCTCCCCGGGAGTCAGCTCCTACAATGAGCAGTTCTTC
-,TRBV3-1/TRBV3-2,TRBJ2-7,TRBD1,CASSQVARGTGVHEQYF,TGTGCCAGCAGCCAAGTGGCCCGGGGGACAGGCGTCCACGAGCAGTACTTC
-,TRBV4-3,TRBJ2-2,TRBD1,CASSHVGDRYTGELFF,TGCGCCAGCAGCCATGTCGGGGACAGGTACACCGGGGAGCTGTTTTTT
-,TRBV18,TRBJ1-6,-,CASSPGQIYNSPLHF,TGTGCCAGCTCACCAGGACAGATTTATAATTCACCCCTCCACTTT
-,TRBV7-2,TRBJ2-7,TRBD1,CASSLGPDRGFDEQYF,TGTGCCAGCAGCTTAGGGCCCGACAGGGGCTTCGACGAGCAGTACTTC
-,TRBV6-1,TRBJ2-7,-,CASSERRQQYF,TGTGCCAGCAGTGAAAGGAGACAGCAGTACTTC
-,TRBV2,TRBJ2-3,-,CASSEVGGTTDTQYF,TGTGCCAGCAGTGAAGTTGGAGGGACCACAGATACGCAGTATTTT
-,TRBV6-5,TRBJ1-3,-,CASSYPGAGNTIYF,TGTGCCAGCAGTTACCCAGGGGCTGGAAACACCATATATTTT
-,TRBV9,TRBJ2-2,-,CASSVRGGTGELFF,TGTGCCAGCAGCGTAAGGGGAGGCACCGGGGAGCTGTTTTTT
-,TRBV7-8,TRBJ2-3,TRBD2,CASSGGLAGGSGTQYF,TGTGCCAGCAGCGGGGGACTAGCGGGAGGAAGTGGAACGCAGTATTTT
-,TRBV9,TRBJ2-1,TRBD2,CASSVSRNGRASYNEQFF,TGTGCCAGCAGCGTATCCAGGAACGGGAGGGCCTCCTACAATGAGCAGTTCTTC
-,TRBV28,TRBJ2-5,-,CASRLGEYQETQYF,TGCGCCAGCCGCCTTGGGGAGTACCAAGAGACCCAGTACTTC
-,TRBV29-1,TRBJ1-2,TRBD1,CSVGRIDRAYGYTF,TGCAGCGTTGGCCGGATTGACAGGGCCTATGGCTACACCTTC
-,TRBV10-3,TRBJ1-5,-,CAISEHGEGPGQPQHF,TGTGCCATCAGTGAGCATGGGGAGGGGCCGGGTCAGCCCCAGCATTTT
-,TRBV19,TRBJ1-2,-,CASSISGGLYYGYTF,TGTGCCAGTAGTATCAGTGGCGGCTTATATTATGGCTACACCTTC
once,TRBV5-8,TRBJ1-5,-,CASSFRLANQPQHF,TGTGCCAGCAGCTTCCGACTGGCGAATCAGCCCCAGCATTTT
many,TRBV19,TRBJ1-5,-,CASSIGYSNQPQHF,TGTGCCAGTAGTATCGGTTATAGCAATCAGCCCCAGCATTTT
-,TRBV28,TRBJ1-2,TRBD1,CASSPLDRAGGYTF,TGTGCCAGCAGTCCCCTGGACAGGGCGGGGGGCTACACCTTC
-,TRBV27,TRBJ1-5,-,CASSFRGLWASNQPQHF,TGTGCCAGCAGTTTTCGGGGACTCTGGGCCAGCAATCAGCCCCAGCATTTT
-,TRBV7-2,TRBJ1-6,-,CASSLAGTQRNNSPLHF,TGTGCCAGCAGCTTAGCGGGGACACAGCGAAATAATTCACCCCTCCACTTT
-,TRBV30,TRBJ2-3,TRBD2,CAWSVQRGRADTQYF,TGTGCCTGGAGTGTACAGCGGGGGCGCGCAGATACGCAGTATTTT
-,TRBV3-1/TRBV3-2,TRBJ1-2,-,CASSLTGIGYTF,TGTGCCAGCAGCCTTACAGGGATTGGCTACACCTTC
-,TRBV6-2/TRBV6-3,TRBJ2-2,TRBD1,CASSYAGTGKGGELFF,TGTGCCAGCAGTTACGCCGGGACAGGAAAAGGCGGGGAGCTGTTTTTT
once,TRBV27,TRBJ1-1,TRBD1,CASRPDRRLNTEAFF,TGTGCCAGCAGGCCGGACAGGAGGCTGAACACTGAAGCTTTCTTT
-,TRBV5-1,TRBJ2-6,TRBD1,CASSLGQGAGANVLTF,TGCGCCAGCAGCTTGGGGCAGGGGGCTGGGGCCAACGTCCTGACTTTC
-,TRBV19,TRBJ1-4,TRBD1,CASSARSTGDEKLFF,TGTGCCAGTAGTGCTCGATCCACAGGGGATGAAAAACTGTTTTTT
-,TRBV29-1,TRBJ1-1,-,CSVEVRGEAFF,TGCAGCGTTGAGGTACGGGGGGAAGCTTTCTTT
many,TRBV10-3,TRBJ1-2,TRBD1,CANGQGYGYTF,TGTGCCAACGGACAGGGGTATGGCTACACCTTC
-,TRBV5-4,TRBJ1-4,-,CASSQSLATNEKLFF,TGTGCCAGCAGCCAATCTCTAGCAACTAATGAAAAACTGTTTTTT
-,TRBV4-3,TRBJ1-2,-,CASSARDYPNYGYTF,TGCGCCAGCAGCGCCCGAGACTACCCTAACTATGGCTACACCTTC
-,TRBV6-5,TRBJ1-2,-,CASRRYRELSGYTF,TGTGCCAGCAGGCGCTACAGGGAGTTGTCTGGCTACACCTTC
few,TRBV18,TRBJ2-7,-,CASSPAAGRYLYEQYF,TGTGCCAGCTCACCTGCGGCGGGCCGGTACCTCTACGAGCAGTACTTC